This T cell receptor (beta chain) was observed in a study of early T cells in non-severe SARS-CoV-2 infection. As for the study in general: Chains from this unsorted whole-blood bulk RNA could not be paired. Study-level points and caveats: Matching against VDJdb likely underestimated virus-specific expansions, favoring anti-spike CD8.

V gave up 1 base and J gave up 8 bases; unmatched junction bases: 14. The CDR3 length is 17 residues. In germline, CDR1 is KGHSH, CDR2 LQKENI. Each single cDNA molecule received a unique molecular identifier. TCRdb re-called the 5' RACE reads with MiXCR, one entry per CDR3 protein. The sample holds 60,000 to 75,000 distinct CDR3 sequences, about an eighth seen once. This clonotype was seen more than once but under ten times. What it binds is not known. Sequenced sample: whole blood. The chain links TRBV18 to TRBJ2-1, with 7 bases lining up with TRBD2. This clonotype was obtained from an adult who was a healthcare worker with PCR-confirmed SARS-CoV-2 infection or an uninfected control (not recorded which). The CDR3 protein is CASSPRVQRGASDEQFF. The CDR3 DNA reads TGTGCCAGCTCACCACGTGTACAGCGGGGCGCCTCGGATGAGCAGTTCTTC.